The 3 T cell receptor beta chains below were found in one sample sequenced in a study of T cells expressing NK-cell markers. TCRdb reprocessed the 5' RACE reads, keeping one entry per CDR3 protein, no DNA. The sample table includes about 430,000 distinct CDR3 sequences. The sequenced material came from blood T cells: a sorted CD56 or NKG2C T cell subset, CD4+ or CD8+ T cells, or bulk PBMC T cells (not recorded which). The receptors come from a woman aged 45 to 65 in good health.

The chain is built from TRBV3-1 and TRBJ2-3; TCRdb's assignment of TRBD2 cannot be checked, as there is no DNA. The CDR3 extends over 18 amino acids. Germline lookup yields CDR1 LGHDT and CDR2 YNNKEL (reference sequence). The CDR3 loop is CASSQGGLAGGRTDTQYF.

The genes are TRBV7-9 and TRBJ2-1; with no DNA, the TCRdb D assignment of TRBD2 cannot be verified. Germline CDR1 and CDR2: SEHNR and FQNEAQ (reference sequence). The CDR3 contains 15 residues. CDR3 sequence reads: CASRLIGLASNEQFF.

The chain combines TRBV13 with TRBJ2-7; absent DNA, TCRdb's TRBD1 call cannot be checked. CDR3 length: 14 residues. Germline V gives CDR1 PRHDT, CDR2 FYEKMQ (reference sequence). The CDR3 region is CASSRQGRTYEQYF. The full variable domain, in which reference TRBV13 and TRBJ2-7 provide the parts outside the CDR3, is AAGVIQSPRHLIKEKRETATLKCYPIPRHDTVYWYQQGPGQDPQFLISFYEKMQSDKGSIPDRFSAQQFSDYHSELNMSSLELGDSALYFCASSRQGRTYEQYFGPGTRLTVT.